This T cell receptor (beta chain) was found in a study of read filtering for tumor transcriptome and immune sequencing. Study as a whole: Mean patient age was roughly 66 years, range roughly 40 to 85; roughly 18 male, roughly 14 female. Whole-transcriptome libraries were prepared after DNase treatment.

This library used about 360 ng RNA and molecular barcoded adaptors spanning alpha/delta and beta/gamma chains. TCRdb passed the reads through MiXCR, listing each CDR3 protein once. The data contain more than 70,000 distinct CDR3 sequences, roughly 21% of them seen just once; the ten biggest clones take up around 10%. V lost 3 bases and J 3 bases, leaving 13 bases between the germline ends. There are 15 residues in the CDR3. Germline CDR1 and CDR2: SGHRS and YFSETQ. This clonotype was recorded at least ten times. Its matching antigen is unknown. Study-wide results and limits: Sorted CD138-negative bone marrow cells were not purified T cells. Without single-read clonotypes, shared clonotype proportions correlated more between IR-seq and RNA-seq.

The chain combines TRBV5-1 with TRBJ2-1, with D possibly matching TRBD1 (5 bases). This TCR came from a donor aged 40 or older with multiple myeloma. Input material: a population of CD138-negative cells sorted from bone marrow. The CDR3 here is CASSSTTDIYNEQFF. The DNA of the CDR3 is TGCGCCAGCAGCTCGACGACAGACATCTACAATGAGCAGTTCTTC.